This T cell receptor beta chain was sequenced during a study of neoadjuvant nivolumab and ipilimumab in lung cancer. Sequencing was performed with immunoSEQ multiplex PCR; in TCRdb, only in-frame clones are kept and a portion is missing. The sample yields approximately 31,000 clones, about 92% seen once. Germline CDR1 reads KGHSH; CDR2 reads LQKENI. Trimming took 6 bases from V and 2 from J, leaving 13 bases between them. CDR3 length: 15 amino acids. V and J are TRBV18 and TRBJ1-4; maybe TRBD1 (6 bases). This specimen consisted of peripheral blood, obtained after neoadjuvant nivolumab, alone or with ipilimumab, at or shortly before surgery. The sequence was obtained from an adult with non-small cell lung cancer. The CDR3 region has the DNA TGTGCCAGCTCTTTAAAAGGACAGACTAATGAAAAACTGTTTTTT. This sequence encodes CASSLKGQTNEKLFF.